The 22 T cell receptor beta chains given below trace back to one sample, sequenced in a study of cytomegalovirus exposure and HLA in healthy donors. Sequenced by immunoSEQ multiplex PCR; TCRdb stores in-frame clones only, minus some. The sample consists of about 160,000 clones, about 88% of them appearing once. Sample: PBMCs. The receptors shown here come from a man between 18 and 35 years old in good health and CMV-seronegative.

V usage is TRBV6-1 and J usage is TRBJ1-6; D call uncertain. The ends were cut back, 4 bases at V and 10 bases at J, with 11 bases in the middle. The CDR3 runs 13 residues. From germline, CDR1 is MNHNS and CDR2 SASEGT. The CDR3 is CASSVGRNSPLHF. As DNA, the CDR3 is TGTGCCAGCAGTGTGGGGAGGAACTCACCCCTCCACTTT.

The chain links TRBV9 to TRBJ1-3; TRBD1 might be the D (6 bases). Trimming shortened V by 4 bases and J by 0 bases, and 17 bases separated the two germline ends. Germline V gives CDR1 SGDLS, CDR2 YYNGEE. The CDR3 is made up of 17 amino acids. The CDR3 loop reads CASSSQGSNLSGNTIYF. The DNA for the CDR3 is TGTGCCAGCAGCTCCCAGGGGTCTAATCTCTCTGGAAACACCATATATTTT. Supplemented by reference TRBV9 and TRBJ1-3, the full variable domain reads DSGVTQTPKHLITATGQRVTLRCSPRSGDLSVYWYQQSLDQGLQFLIQYYNGEERAKGNILERFSAQQFPDLHSELNLSSLELGDSALYFCASSSQGSNLSGNTIYFGEGSWLTVV.

The V and J genes are TRBV5-6 and TRBJ1-2; 9 bases match TRBD1. The J segment lost 0 bases and the V segment lost 5 bases, leaving 2 bases of the junction unmatched. CDR3 size: 14 residues. Germline V gene data show CDR1 as SGHDT and CDR2 as YYEEEE. Here the CDR3 reads CASRRTGANYGYTF. CDR3 coding DNA: TGTGCCAGCAGGAGGACAGGGGCTAACTATGGCTACACCTTC.

DNA of the CDR3: TGTGCCAGCAGAGTTTACCAGGGGGCGAACTACGAGCAGTACTTC. Protein sequence: CASRVYQGANYEQYF. V is TRBV7-8 and J is TRBJ2-7, with 8 bases aligning to TRBD1. Trimming took 6 bases from V and 3 from J; bases not matched to a gene: 10. CDR3 length equals 15 residues. In germline, CDR1 is SGHVS, CDR2 FQNEAQ.

The CDR3 DNA is TGCGCCAGCAGCTTAATAGCGGGGGAAGAGACCCAGTACTTC. This translates into CASSLIAGEETQYF. This chain joins TRBV5-1 and TRBJ2-5, with TRBD2 identical over 9 bases. This CDR3 is 14 amino acids long. V lost 2 bases, J lost 3 bases, and 2 bases stayed unmatched. Germline V lookup: CDR1 SGHRS, CDR2 YFSETQ. Combining the CDR3 with reference TRBV5-1 and TRBJ2-5 gives the whole variable domain KAGVTQTPRYLIKTRGQQVTLSCSPISGHRSVSWYQQTPGQGLQFLFEYFSETQRNKGNFPGRFSGRQFSNSRSEMNVSTLELGDSALYLCASSLIAGEETQYFGPGTRLLVL.

The V and J genes are TRBV6-6 and TRBJ2-5; D possibly corresponds to TRBD2 (5 bases). The CDR3 is made up of 13 amino acids. V gave up 10 bases and J gave up 1 base, with 13 bases separating them. CDR1 is MNHNY, CDR2 SVGAGI, per germline (reference sequence). Here the CDR3 reads CATEDYPQETQYF. As DNA, the CDR3 is TGTGCCACCGAAGACTATCCCCAAGAGACCCAGTACTTC.

As concerns this clone: The junction shows a germline mismatch at one end, possibly a read error. The rearrangement links TRBV7-7 to TRBJ2-5; D perhaps matches TRBD1 (6 bases). Germline V gives CDR1 SSHAT, CDR2 FNYEAQ (reference sequence). This CDR3 comprises 14 residues. CDR3 amino acids: CASSLARGSETQYF. As DNA, the CDR3 is TGTGCTAGCAGCTTAGCGAGGGGGTCAGAGACCCAGTACTTC.

This clone was seen a single time. V usage is TRBV19 and J usage is TRBJ1-1; D ambiguous. Germline CDR1 is LNHDA and CDR2 is SQIVND (reference sequence). V was clipped by 1 base and J by 1 base, with 7 bases between them. CDR3 length equals 14 residues. The CDR3 sequence: CASSIVSQNTEAFF. The CDR3 bases are TGTGCCAGTAGTATAGTTTCCCAGAACACTGAAGCTTTCTTT.

The chain links TRBV7-2 to TRBJ2-1, with D tentatively TRBD2 (6 bases). There are 15 residues in the CDR3. Germline CDR1 SGHTA, CDR2 FQGNSA. V was shortened by 1 base and J by 5 bases, with 12 bases between the two germline ends. CDR3 in amino acids: CASSLVAAGHNEQFF. CDR3 bases: TGTGCCAGCAGCTTAGTGGCAGCGGGTCACAATGAGCAGTTCTTC.

The chain is built from TRBV5-6 and TRBJ1-2; 7 nucleotides agree with TRBD1. V trimming: 4 bases; J trimming: 3 bases; junction bases outside the gene matches: 15. CDR1 and CDR2 (germline): SGHDT, YYEEEE. This CDR3 comprises 17 residues. In DNA form, the CDR3 reads TGTGCCAGCAGCCGCCAAATTGGGACAGCCCAAGACTATGGCTACACCTTC. Its translation: CASSRQIGTAQDYGYTF. Together with reference TRBV5-6 and TRBJ1-2, the CDR3 gives the full variable domain: DAGVTQSPTHLIKTRGQQVTLRCSPKSGHDTVSWYQQALGQGPQFIFQYYEEEERQRGNFPDRFSGHQFPNYSSELNVNALLLGDSALYLCASSRQIGTAQDYGYTFGSGTRLTVV.

This chain uses TRBV6-1 with TRBJ2-1; possible D gene TRBD2, 5 bases. Germline lookup yields CDR1 MNHNS and CDR2 SASEGT. This CDR3 has 17 amino acids. V gave up 0 bases and J gave up 6 bases, with 18 bases separating them. The DNA for the CDR3 is TGTGCCAGCAGTGAAGCAGTTAGGCGGGTCGGACCCAATGAGCAGTTCTTC. It specifies CASSEAVRRVGPNEQFF.

The rearrangement uses TRBV7-9 and TRBJ2-7; D remains unclear. Germline assignment: CDR1 SEHNR and CDR2 FQNEAQ (reference sequence). Trimming left V 5 bases short and J 3 bases short, with 14 bases between. The CDR3 covers 14 residues. CDR3 DNA: TGTGCCAGCAGCCCCCAGGTGAGCTTCTACGAGCAGTACGTC. This gives the protein CASSPQVSFYEQYV.

This clone was seen a handful of times. This rearrangement joins TRBV5-8 to TRBJ2-1; D perhaps matches TRBD2 (7 bases). Germline lookup yields CDR1 SGHTS and CDR2 YDEGEE. Trimming pared 9 bases from V and 1 base from J, leaving 14 bases between. The CDR3 length is 14 residues. The CDR3 DNA reads as TGTGCCACCGGGGGGCGCGGGTCCTACAATGAGCAGTTCTTC. Translation gives CATGGRGSYNEQFF.

The J gene is TRBJ1-2, the V gene TRBV6-1, with 7 bases lining up with TRBD1. The CDR3 length is 12 residues. The V segment lost 6 bases and the J segment 4 bases; nucleotides outside the gene matches: 2. CDR1 is MNHNS, CDR2 SASEGT, per germline. CDR3 in amino acids: CASRTGSYGYTF. CDR3 DNA sequence: TGTGCCAGCAGGACAGGGTCCTATGGCTACACCTTC.

This chain connects TRBV5-4 to TRBJ1-2; the D is unclear. V was cut by 0 bases and J by 0 bases, with 9 bases left in between. CDR3 length equals 15 residues. Germline CDR1 and CDR2: SGHNT and YYREEE (reference sequence). The CDR3 is CASSLEPVANYGYTF. CDR3 nucleotides: TGTGCCAGCAGCTTGGAGCCGGTAGCTAACTATGGCTACACCTTC.

The V call is TRBV28, the J call TRBJ1-2, with D perhaps TRBD1 (6 bases). The CDR3 loop spans 13 amino acids. Germline loops: CDR1 MDHEN, CDR2 SYDVKM. Trimming stripped 8 bases from V and 5 bases from J, with 15 bases between. The CDR3 protein is CASGITGSYGYTF. The CDR3 coding sequence is TGTGCCAGCGGAATAACAGGGTCTTATGGCTACACCTTC.

The chain recombines TRBV18 with TRBJ1-2; 7 bases map to TRBD1. Germline V gene data show CDR1 as KGHSH and CDR2 as LQKENI. Losses at the gene ends were 2 bases for V and 4 bases for J; bases not matched to a gene: 10. This CDR3 is built from 16 residues. The CDR3 coding sequence is TGTGCCAGCTCACCAACGACGACAGGGAAATCCTATGGCTACACCTTC. Translating gives CASSPTTTGKSYGYTF.

V gene TRBV4-1 combines with J gene TRBJ2-7; TRBD2 matches 8 bases. V gave up 1 base and J gave up 3 bases; unmatched junction bases: 5. The CDR3 runs to 15 residues. Germline V CDR1 and CDR2: MGHRA, YSYEKL. CDR3 amino acids: CASSQGRGGLYEQYV. The DNA of the CDR3 is TGCGCCAGCAGCCAAGGTCGGGGGGGGCTCTACGAGCAGTACGTC.

The gene calls are TRBV7-9 and TRBJ2-2; D is ambiguous. This CDR3 contains 15 residues. Trimming left V 2 bases short and J 5 bases short, with 12 bases between. Germline values: CDR1 SEHNR, CDR2 FQNEAQ (reference sequence). The CDR3 sequence is CASSLHDIRTGELFF. Written as DNA, the CDR3 is TGTGCCAGCAGCTTACATGACATCAGGACCGGGGAGCTGTTTTTT.

V is TRBV6-6 and J is TRBJ2-1; D gene unclear. The length of the CDR3 is 13 residues. V gave up 5 bases and J gave up 9 bases, with 14 bases separating them. CDR1 and CDR2 (germline): MNHNY, SVGAGI (reference sequence). CDR3 region: CASSDAHRGEQFF. As DNA, the CDR3 is TGTGCCAGCAGTGATGCCCATCGCGGTGAGCAGTTCTTC.

This clone came up once. The chain uses TRBV11-2 and TRBJ1-1, with 8 bases lining up with TRBD1. The germline gives CDR1 SGHAT, CDR2 FQNNGV. The CDR3 sequence is 14 residues long. J lost 4 bases, V lost 4 bases, and 5 bases had no gene match. The CDR3 coding sequence is TGTGCCAGCAGCTCCCAGGGGGCGGTCACTGAAGCTTTCTTT. Its translation is CASSSQGAVTEAFF.

The chain employs TRBV10-3 and TRBJ2-1, with 9 nucleotides matching TRBD1. Germline trimming cut 2 bases from V and 1 base from J; bases unmatched to any gene: 3. The CDR3 is 16 amino acids. CDR1 and CDR2 from the germline V gene are ENHRY and SYGVKD. CDR3 sequence: CAISEPGTGSYNEQFF. Here the CDR3 DNA reads TGTGCCATCAGTGAGCCCGGGACAGGGTCCTACAATGAGCAGTTCTTC.